The clone carrying this T cell receptor beta chain has only one observation. Antigen: not known. The assay was immunoSEQ multiplex PCR, and TCRdb's table has in-frame clones only and misses some. The repertoire holds about 180,000 clones, with just over 90% as singletons. This specimen belongs to a study of T cell responses to AZD1222 COVID-19 vaccine. Study-level findings and limits: Across spike, vaccine-associated CD4 TCRs were found, dominant at 160-218 and 743-854. Donor demographics were predominantly white British with a female majority; clonal diversity may be underestimated. Reports indicate that nearly half of spike-specific TCRs are directed at unmutated variant regions. Recipients of two AZD1222 doses showed rising Spike-specific TCR breadth and depth.

The sample in question was peripheral blood, obtained on day 0 of AZD1222 vaccination. This receptor was taken from an adult in good health.

The CDR3 DNA reads as TGTGCCAGCAGCCCCCTACTAGGCATAGAGACCCAGTACTTC. It translates to CASSPLLGIETQYF. The rearrangement uses TRBV7-2 and TRBJ2-5, with D maybe TRBD2 (5 bases). Per the germline V gene, CDR1 is SGHTA and CDR2 is FQGNSA. V lost 5 bases and J 4 bases, leaving 14 bases between the germline ends. The CDR3 covers 14 residues.